This T cell receptor beta chain stems from a study of cytomegalovirus exposure and HLA in healthy donors. Looked up from germline, CDR1 is MGHRA and CDR2 is YSYEKL. V lost 1 base to trimming and J lost 16 bases; unmatched junction nucleotides: 8. The CDR3 totals 13 residues. Study findings and constraints: Reports indicate that TCR beta sequences accurately predicted the HLA-A and HLA-B alleles of most subjects. Most TCRs appeared rarely, but some public TCRs recurred in many donors.

The PCR was carried out with 60 Vbeta primers and 13 Jbeta primers. The repertoire was sequenced with immunoSEQ multiplex PCR; TCRdb's copy has only in-frame clones and lacks some. Found here are 100,000 to 150,000 clones, 80% to 90% of them singletons; the top ten hold less than 3.5%. This clone was observed a handful of times. As yet, its antigen is unknown. The chain carries TRBV4-1 and TRBJ1-4; 8 bases fit TRBD1. Sequencing used PBMCs. This clonotype originated in a middle-aged man in good health and CMV-seronegative. The DNA of the CDR3 is TGCGCCAGCAGCCAAGGCAGGGGGCAGGTTGAGTTTTTT. It is translated as CASSQGRGQVEFF.